This T cell receptor beta chain came from a study of CD8+ T cells in alopecia areata. About this clone itself: Its antigen is undetermined.

Study results and caveats: One nonresponder makes the tie between baseline CD8+ expansion and response uncertain.

Treatment given: oral pan-JAK inhibitor, 5-10 mg twice daily. V gave up 0 bases and J gave up 1 base, with 8 bases separating them. There are 15 residues in the CDR3. Germline CDR1 is LGHNA and CDR2 is YSLEER. Extraction and reverse transcription of RNA yielded cDNA as the sequencing template. Data came from immunoSEQ multiplex PCR; TCRdb stores just in-frame clones and leaves some out. The profile shows roughly 180,000 clones, 53% of them singletons. The source of this sequence is a human donor with alopecia areata. The sequences come from CD8+ T cells sorted from blood, collected at week 24, from a patient treated with tofacitinib. The rearrangement links TRBV4-3 to TRBJ2-3, with a tentative D call TRBD2 (5 bases). The CDR3 nucleotides are TGCGCCAGCAGCCAAGAGACGAGGGGCACAGATACGCAGTATTTT. It is translated as CASSQETRGTDTQYF.